Following are 6 T cell receptor beta chains from one sample sequenced in a study of cytomegalovirus exposure and HLA in healthy donors. The primer mix had 60 Vbeta and 13 Jbeta primers. Using immunoSEQ multiplex PCR, the repertoire was profiled, and TCRdb retains in-frame clones only, with some absent. In the table there are roughly 130,000 clones, about 80% of which are singletons. The material sequenced was PBMCs. These receptor sequences come from a human donor in good health.

There are a few counts of this clone. The J gene is TRBJ1-5, the V gene TRBV5-8, with 8 bases lining up with TRBD1. CDR1 is SGHTS, CDR2 YDEGEE, per germline. CDR3 size: 17 residues. J was trimmed by 5 bases and V by 4 bases; bases with no gene match: 14. CDR3 DNA sequence: TGTGCCAGCAGCGATACTAGGTGGGGACAGGTATATCAGCCCCAGCATTTT. Protein sequence: CASSDTRWGQVYQPQHF.

The chain couples TRBV29-1 to TRBJ1-2; possibly TRBD1 for D (5 bases). Germline-derived CDR1 and CDR2 are SQVTM and ANQGSEA. The CDR3 is 15 amino acids. The ends were cut back, 7 bases at V and 3 bases at J, with 21 bases in the middle. The CDR3 DNA follows: TGCAGCGGGTGGACAAGGACGGGGAGGGACTATGGCTACACCTTC. It yields the protein CSGWTRTGRDYGYTF.

The V call is TRBV2, the J call TRBJ1-1, with a weak D call TRBD1 (5 bases). The CDR3 is made up of 15 amino acids. Germline-derived CDR1 and CDR2 are SNHLY and FYNNEI. V gave up 7 bases and J gave up 5 bases, with 20 bases separating them. The CDR3, as DNA: TGTGCCAGCACCACCCCCCGGGGGGTCAAAACTGAAGCTTTCTTT. Its protein is CASTTPRGVKTEAFF. The full variable domain, in which reference TRBV2 and TRBJ1-1 provide the parts outside the CDR3, is EPEVTQTPSHQVTQMGQEVILRCVPISNHLYFYWYRQILGQKVEFLVSFYNNEISEKSEIFDDQFSVERPDGSNFTLKIRSTKLEDSAMYFCASTTPRGVKTEAFFGQGTRLTVV.

This clone has only one observation. The chain employs TRBV5-4 and TRBJ1-5; D call uncertain. Germline V gene lookup returns CDR1 SGHNT and CDR2 YYREEE (reference sequence). There are 13 residues in the CDR3. V was pared by 2 bases and J by 6 bases, with 9 bases between. CDR3 in amino acids: CASSLGDLQPQHF. Here the CDR3 DNA reads TGTGCCAGCAGCTTAGGAGACCTTCAGCCCCAGCATTTT. Looking up the rest from reference TRBV5-4 and TRBJ1-5 gives the full variable domain: ETGVTQSPTHLIKTRGQQVTLRCSSQSGHNTVSWYQQALGQGPQFIFQYYREEENGRGNFPPRFSGLQFPNYSSELNVNALELDDSALYLCASSLGDLQPQHFGDGTRLSIL.

The rearrangement links TRBV25-1 to TRBJ2-7; D uncertain. Germline CDR1 and CDR2: MGHDK and SYGVNS. Trimming stripped 8 bases from V and 0 bases from J, with 14 bases between. The CDR3 extends over 14 amino acids. The CDR3 loop reads CASSLMVSSYEQYF. The CDR3 region has the DNA TGTGCCAGCTCTCTCATGGTGAGCTCCTACGAGCAGTACTTC.

The rearrangement links TRBV7-9 to TRBJ2-1; 10 bases map to TRBD2. Germline values: CDR1 SEHNR, CDR2 FQNEAQ (reference sequence). Trimming cost V 4 bases and J 10 bases; bases outside gene matches: 13. The CDR3 has 16 residues. The CDR3 nucleotides are TGTGCCAGCAGCTCGGCGGGTAGCGGGGGGTTAATAGAGCAGTTCTTC. Protein product: CASSSAGSGGLIEQFF.